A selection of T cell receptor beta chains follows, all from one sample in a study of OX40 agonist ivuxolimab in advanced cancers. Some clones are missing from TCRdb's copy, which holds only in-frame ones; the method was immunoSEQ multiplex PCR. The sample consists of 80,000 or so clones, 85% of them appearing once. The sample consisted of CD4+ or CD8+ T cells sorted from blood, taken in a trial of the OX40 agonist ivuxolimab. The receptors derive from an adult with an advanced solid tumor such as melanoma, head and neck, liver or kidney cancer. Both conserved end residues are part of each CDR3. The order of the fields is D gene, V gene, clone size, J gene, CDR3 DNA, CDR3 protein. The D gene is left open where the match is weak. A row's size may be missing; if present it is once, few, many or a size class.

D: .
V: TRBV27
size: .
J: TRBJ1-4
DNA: TGTGCCAGCACCCCGAATGGTTGGTCCGGAAAACTGTTTTTT
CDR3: CASTPNGWSGKLFF

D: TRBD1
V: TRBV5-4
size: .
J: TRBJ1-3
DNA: TGTGCCAGCAGCGCCGGACAGGACTCTGGAAACACCATATATTTT
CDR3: CASSAGQDSGNTIYF

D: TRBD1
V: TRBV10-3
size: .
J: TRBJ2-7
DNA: TGTGCCATCAGTGACTCGGGGACAGGGGCCTACGAGCAGTACTTC
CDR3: CAISDSGTGAYEQYF

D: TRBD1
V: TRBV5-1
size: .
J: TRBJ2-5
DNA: TGCGCCAGCAGCTTTGAACAGGGGCCTGGTGAGACCCAGTACTTC
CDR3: CASSFEQGPGETQYF

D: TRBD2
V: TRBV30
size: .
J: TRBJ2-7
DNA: TGTGCCTGGAGTCTCGGGGGGGGGTACGAGCAGTACTTC
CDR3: CAWSLGGGYEQYF

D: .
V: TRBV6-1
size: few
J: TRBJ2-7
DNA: TGTGCCCATGAAACGTACGGGTTGGGGGAGCAGTACTTC
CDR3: CAHETYGLGEQYF

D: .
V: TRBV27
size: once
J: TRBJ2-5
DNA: TGTGCCAGCAGTTTGAGGGGCGAAGAGACCCAGTACTTC
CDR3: CASSLRGEETQYF

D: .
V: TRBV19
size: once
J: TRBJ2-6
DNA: TGTGCCAGTAGTATTGTTTTGCTATCTGGGGCCAACGTCCTGACTTTC
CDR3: CASSIVLLSGANVLTF

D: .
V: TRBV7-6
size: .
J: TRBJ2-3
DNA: TGTGCCAGCAGCTTAGCGGTTGGAGATACGCAGTATTTT
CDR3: CASSLAVGDTQYF

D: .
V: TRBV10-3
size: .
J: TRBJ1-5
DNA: TGTGCCATCAGTGAGCGGGGAACGGATAGCAATCAGCCCCAGCATTTT
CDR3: CAISERGTDSNQPQHF

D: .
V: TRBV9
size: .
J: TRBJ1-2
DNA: TGTGCCAGCAGCCCTCGGGTCACCGCTGAGGAGGGCTACACCTTC
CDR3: CASSPRVTAEEGYTF

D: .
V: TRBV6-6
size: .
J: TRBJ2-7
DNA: TGTGCCAGCAGTTACAGGGGGGGCTACGAGCAGTACTTC
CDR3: CASSYRGGYEQYF

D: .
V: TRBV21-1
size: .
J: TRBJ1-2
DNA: TGTGCCAGCACGCCAATGGGGCGGAATGGGGATTATGGCTACACCTTC
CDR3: CASTPMGRNGDYGYTF

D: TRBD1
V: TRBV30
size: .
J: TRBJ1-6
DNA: TGTGCCTATTCGGACAGGACGAATTCACCCCTCCACTTT
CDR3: CAYSDRTNSPLHF

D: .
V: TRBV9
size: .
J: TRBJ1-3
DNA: TGTGCCAGCAGCCCCTTTCCGGGCATCTCTGGAAACACCATATATTTT
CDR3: CASSPFPGISGNTIYF

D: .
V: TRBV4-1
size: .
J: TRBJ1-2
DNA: TGCGCCAGCAGCCGACCGGACAGCAACCTCTATGGCTACACCTTC
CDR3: CASSRPDSNLYGYTF

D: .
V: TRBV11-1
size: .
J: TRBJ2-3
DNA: TGTGCCAGCAGCTTCTTGGGATTCGCAGATACGCAGTATTTT
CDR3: CASSFLGFADTQYF

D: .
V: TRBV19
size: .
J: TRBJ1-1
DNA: TGTGCCAGTAGTATGGAACAGGGATTTGGTGAAGCTTTCTTT
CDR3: CASSMEQGFGEAFF

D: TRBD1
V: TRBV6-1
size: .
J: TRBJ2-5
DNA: TGTGCCAGCAGTGAGCAGGGGGCCTCGTACCAAGAGACCCAGTACTTC
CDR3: CASSEQGASYQETQYF

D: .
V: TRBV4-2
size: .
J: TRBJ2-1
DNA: TGTGCCAGCAGCCGACTCAGTGGGCCACCCTCCGGCTCCTACAATGAGCAGTTCTTC
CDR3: CASSRLSGPPSGSYNEQFF

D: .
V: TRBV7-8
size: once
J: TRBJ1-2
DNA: TGTGCCAGCAGCTTAGTAATGGGCAGGACGGGGAGTGGCTACACCTTC
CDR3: CASSLVMGRTGSGYTF

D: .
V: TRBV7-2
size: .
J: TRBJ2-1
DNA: TGTGCCAGCAGCTTAGAACCCCGTAGGGAGCAGTTCTTC
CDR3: CASSLEPRREQFF

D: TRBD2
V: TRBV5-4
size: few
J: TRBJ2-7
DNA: TGTGCCAGCAGCCCAAGACAAACTGGGGGGGACGAGCAGTACTTC
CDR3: CASSPRQTGGDEQYF

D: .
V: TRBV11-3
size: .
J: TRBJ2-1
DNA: TGTGCCAGCAGCTCCCTTGGGGGGTCAGTCCCCTACAATGAGCAGTTCTTC
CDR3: CASSSLGGSVPYNEQFF

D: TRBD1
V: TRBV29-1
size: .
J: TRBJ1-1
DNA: TGCAGCGCCCGAGCGGGCAGGGGGGACACTGAAGCTTTCTTT
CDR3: CSARAGRGDTEAFF

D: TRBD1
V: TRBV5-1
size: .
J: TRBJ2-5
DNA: TGCGCCAGCAGCTTGTTAGGGACAGGGCAACAGACCCAGTACTTC
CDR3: CASSLLGTGQQTQYF

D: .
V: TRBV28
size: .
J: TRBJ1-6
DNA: TGTGCCAGCAGTTTGGACAGCGCAAATTCACCCCTCCACTTT
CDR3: CASSLDSANSPLHF

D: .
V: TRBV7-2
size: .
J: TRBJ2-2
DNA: TGTGCCAGCAGCCCCGGGACTGTTAGCGGGGAGCTGTTTTTT
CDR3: CASSPGTVSGELFF

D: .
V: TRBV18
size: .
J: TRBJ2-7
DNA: TGTGCCAGCTCCCCCCGGCAGAGCTCCTACGAGCAGTACTTC
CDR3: CASSPRQSSYEQYF

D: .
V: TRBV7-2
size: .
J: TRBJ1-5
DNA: TGTGCCAGCAGCCTACAGGGCAACAGCAATCAGCCCCAGCATTTT
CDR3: CASSLQGNSNQPQHF

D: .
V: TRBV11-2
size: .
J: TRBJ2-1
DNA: TGTGCCAGCAGCGCAGAGGTTATCTACAATGAGCAGTTCTTC
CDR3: CASSAEVIYNEQFF

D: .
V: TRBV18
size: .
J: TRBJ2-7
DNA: TGTGCCAGCTCACCACTCCCATTCTCCTACGAGCAGTACTTC
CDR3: CASSPLPFSYEQYF

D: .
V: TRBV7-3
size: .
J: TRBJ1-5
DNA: TGTGCCAGCAGCTTACAGGGGTTAGTCAATCAGCCCCAGCATTTT
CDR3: CASSLQGLVNQPQHF

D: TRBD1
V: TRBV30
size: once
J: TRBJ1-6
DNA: TGTGCCTGGACGACAGGGCGGGATAATTCACCCCTCCACTTT
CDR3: CAWTTGRDNSPLHF

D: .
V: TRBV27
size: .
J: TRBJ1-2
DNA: TGTGCCAGCAGTCCCTATCATGGCTACACCTTC
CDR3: CASSPYHGYTF

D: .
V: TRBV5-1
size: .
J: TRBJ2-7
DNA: TGCGCCAGCAGCTTGGATACAGGCGATAACGAGCAGTACTTC
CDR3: CASSLDTGDNEQYF

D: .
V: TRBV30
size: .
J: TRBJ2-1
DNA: TGTGCCTGGACCCCGTACAATGAGCAGTTCTTC
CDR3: CAWTPYNEQFF

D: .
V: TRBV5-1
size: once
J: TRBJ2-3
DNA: TGCGCCAGCAGCTTGGAGGGCAGGCTCACAGATACGCAGTATTTT
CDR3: CASSLEGRLTDTQYF

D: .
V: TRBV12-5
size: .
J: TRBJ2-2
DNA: TGTGCTAGTGCCCATGTGGGGCAGATTCTGAACACCGGGGAGCTGTTTTTT
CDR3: CASAHVGQILNTGELFF

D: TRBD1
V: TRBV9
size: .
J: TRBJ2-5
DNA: TGTGCCAGCAGCCTCAACTTTAGGGGACAGGGGAAAGAGACCCAGTACTTC
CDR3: CASSLNFRGQGKETQYF

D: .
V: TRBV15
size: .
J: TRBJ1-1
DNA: TGTGCCACCAGCAGAGCCCAAGACAGAGGGGGCACTGAAGCTTTCTTT
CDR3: CATSRAQDRGGTEAFF

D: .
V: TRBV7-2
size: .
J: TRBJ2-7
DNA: TGTGCCAGCAGCTTAGACCGGGACAAAACCTACGAGCAGTACTTC
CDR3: CASSLDRDKTYEQYF

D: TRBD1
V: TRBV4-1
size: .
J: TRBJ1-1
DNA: TGCGCCAGCAGCCAAACAGGGGGCGGAACTGAAGCTTTCTTT
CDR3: CASSQTGGGTEAFF

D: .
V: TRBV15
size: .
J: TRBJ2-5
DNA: TGTGCCACCAGCAGAGACAGACGAATGGGGGAGACCCAGTACTTC
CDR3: CATSRDRRMGETQYF

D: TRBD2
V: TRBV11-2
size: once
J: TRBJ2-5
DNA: TGTGCCAGCAGCTTAGAAGCTAGCGGGGGGGAGTACTTC
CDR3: CASSLEASGGEYF